This T cell receptor beta chain was obtained from a study of shared clonotypes between healthy human individuals. Study information: Ranging from 18 to 49 in age, donors were a couple of women and a few men.

There are 18 residues in the CDR3. Between the trimmed V and J ends, which lost 1 base and 0 bases, there was a span of 16 bases. The germline CDR1 and CDR2 sequences are SGHTA and FQGTGA. Each of the donors was a healthy adult who was HIV-negative and had not had a recent acute infection or vaccination. The method was immunoSEQ multiplex PCR; TCRdb's version includes in-frame clones alone and lacks a portion of them. The profile covers 450,000 to 500,000 clones, with over 70% appearing a single time and roughly an eighth taken by the ten largest. Sample: PBMCs. The TCR sequence derives from a woman in her thirties or forties in good health. Some clones in this sample may be carry-over from other donors' samples. This chain uses TRBV7-3 with TRBJ2-1, with D perhaps TRBD2 (6 bases). This CDR3 reads CASSLNPAGTPSYNEQFF. The CDR3 DNA is TGTGCCAGCAGCTTAAACCCAGCGGGTACCCCCTCCTACAATGAGCAGTTCTTC.